This T cell receptor beta chain is from a study of shared clonotypes between healthy human individuals (dated by TCRdb to the early 2020s). Regarding the study in general: The cohort comprised a couple of women and a few men aged 18 to 49 years. For each donor, CD4 naive and CD4 memory were each run on three plates, CD8 naive on two plates, and CD8 memory on one plate. Blood TCR repertoires of about five healthy adults were deeply sequenced to estimate repertoire size and the extent of clonotype sharing between individuals. To increase sequencing depth and limit assay-specific biases, different laboratories used diverse techniques to prepare libraries and sequence TCR repertoires. Leukapheresis yielded between about 0.85 and 9.5 billion PBMCs per donor.

Notes on this clone: The clone's antigen remains unknown. Germline is not matched at one junction end, which may reflect a read error.

Donors were healthy HIV-negative adults with no recently reported acute infections or vaccinations. All donors were Caucasian adults living in Nashville, Tennessee, USA. Magnetic negative selection was used to enrich CD4+ T cells, after which naive cells were positively selected on CD45RA and the negative fraction became the memory subset. After blood collection by leukapheresis, PBMCs were isolated using Ficoll-Histopaque density gradient centrifugation and then cryopreserved in the vapor phase of liquid nitrogen. Analytical flow cytometry was used to check the purity and quantity of every magnetically sorted T cell population. Genomic DNA was isolated from each sorted fraction and quantified by UV absorbance on a Nanodrop 2000c. Study-wide findings and limitations: When several donors were compared, the shared fraction of clonotypes was about 5% for naive CD4, roughly 3.3% for naive CD8, more than 2% for memory CD4, and about 0.36% for memory CD8. Incomplete sequencing was indicated by rarefaction of sorted-subset datasets, despite the large sequencing depth. Higher generation probabilities were observed for clonotypes shared by all four sorted-subset donors than for non-shared clonotypes. The genetic and exposure-history diversity represented was limited by the small number of donors. Naive subsets generally had larger estimated clonotype richness than memory subsets did. Sampling was limited to blood, and TCR repertoires in tissue likely differ from TCR repertoires in blood. Based on pairwise subsampling, the degree of clonotype sharing among donors was expected to be affected by sequencing depth.

Using the deep immunoSEQ assay, TCR CDR3 regions were amplified from genomic DNA by multiplex PCR. For each cell subset, the extracted genomic DNA was distributed evenly across all wells of several immunoSEQ 96-well plates, and each plate served as one replicate. For sorted subsets, approximately 190 ng of genomic DNA, equivalent to around 29,000 T cell genomes, went into each replicate PCR. The purified libraries were quantified using a Qubit 3.0 fluorometer, sized with a Bioanalyzer 2100, and then quantified again using the KAPA Library Quantification kit. A separate single-read 150-cycle Illumina NextSeq 550 flow cell was used to sequence each immunoSEQ 96-well plate. The paper's processing steps were these. The immunoSEQ output contained only junctional sequences without quality scores, so filtering could not match that applied to full-length reads. To assign V/J genes and CDR3, sequences were annotated using PyIR, a Python wrapper for IgBLAST v1.9, with IMGT germline references. Any read was removed if the V/J assignment was weak (E-value above 1e-6), the CDR3 was missing, or the read contained stop codons, out-of-frame junctions, or ambiguous translated residues. A V3J clonotype was defined by an identical inferred V gene, J gene, and CDR3 amino acid sequence. To compute the percentage overlap between repertoires, the number of shared unique clonotypes was divided by the size of the smaller repertoire. Richness of each repertoire was evaluated using RTK rarefaction, the Chao1 estimator, and Recon v2.1 estimates of unobserved clonotypes. Generation probabilities for all TCRbeta clonotypes obtained by the gDNA method from a handful of donors were computed using OLGA. TCRdb took over this immuneACCESS table, retaining in-frame rearrangements with V and J assigned. Such tables are incomplete; in checked studies, under half of the missing clones stem from an unresolved V gene, and the remainder is unexplained. V and J calls and clone size follow that table, whereas D and trimming were derived from the DNA. The sample profile shows 2,500,000 or so clones; roughly nine tenths of them were found once. Around 0.14% of the sample is taken by the ten largest.

CDR1 is given as LGHNT and CDR2 as FRNRAP, both from the germline V gene. Reading from cysteine to phenylalanine, the CDR3 counts 17 amino acids. The DNA shown is the 51-base CDR3, in frame from base 1. The sequencing input was naive CD4+ T cells sorted from blood. The cell subset or site label, as the study defines it: CD45RA+ positively selected. The sequence links TRBV12-5 to TRBJ2-2, with 8 central nucleotides matching TRBD2. This clonotype was sampled from a man between 18 and 35 years old in good health. The CDR3: CACGVTPGLVSAGELFF. The nucleotide sequence is given as TGTGCTTGTGGGGTCACGCCGGGACTAGTAAGCGCCGGGGAGCTGTTTTTT.